These 20 T cell receptor beta chains were all obtained from the same sample, sequenced in a study of T-cell reconstitution after alpha-beta-depleted transplantation in children (TCRdb year 2016). Preparation of the library involved PCR. Sequencing used an Illumina HiSeq 2500. Molecular barcoding was employed in the preparation of TCR libraries, with unique molecular identifiers being used to normalize TCRbeta repertoire quantification. TCRdb reworked the public reads: Q25 trimming with fastp, MiXCR clone assembly, productive beta chains retained. Each CDR3 protein gets just one entry, which takes the most common genes and DNA from the rows behind it. For this sample there are 200,000 or so distinct CDR3 sequences; roughly 6.3% appear just once. The ten largest clonotypes hold roughly 4.7% of the sample. The treatment or condition label of this sample denotes: allogeneic hematopoietic cell transplantation with graft depleted of TCRalphabeta T cells and CD19 B cells.

This sample comprised PBMCs, obtained before TCRalphabeta/CD19-depleted stem cell transplant. The source is a girl under three years old with combined immunodeficiency, due to receive a stem cell transplant.

As for this clonotype: Being one base from a much bigger clone, this may be a read error. No conserved phenylalanine or tryptophan is present at the end of the CDR3, so a read error is the likely explanation. This sequence joins TRBV7-8 and TRBJ2-7, with D tentatively TRBD1 (5 bases). The V gene lost 8 bases and the J gene lost 3 bases, with 11 bases spanning the gap. Germline loops: CDR1 SGHVS, CDR2 FQNEAQ. The CDR3 covers 12 residues. Here the CDR3 reads CASQPDSYEQYY. The DNA for the CDR3 is TGTGCCAGCCAACCTGACAGCTACGAGCAGTACTAC.

This clonotype showed up many times. This chain uses TRBV12-3 or TRBV12-4 with TRBJ2-2; D is unclear. The ends were cut back, 3 bases at V and 2 bases at J, with 16 bases in the middle. The CDR3 covers 17 residues. The CDR3 DNA follows: TGTGCCAGCAGTTTTCTACGTAACTTGGACAACACCGGGGAGCTGTTTTTT. It yields the protein CASSFLRNLDNTGELFF.

Ten or more counts support this clonotype. The chain couples TRBV19 to TRBJ2-7; TRBD2 matches 10 bases. Germline V gives CDR1 LNHDA, CDR2 SQIVND (reference sequence). The length of the CDR3 is 14 residues. V lost 5 bases and J lost 3; bases outside the gene matches: 4. The CDR3 spells CASSPGTSDYEQYF. As DNA, the CDR3 is TGTGCCAGTAGTCCAGGGACTAGCGACTACGAGCAGTACTTC.

The V and J genes are TRBV19 and TRBJ2-1, with 13 bases aligning to TRBD2. V shed 5 bases and J 6 bases; nucleotides not matched to a gene: 4. This CDR3 comprises 15 residues. Germline V CDR1 and CDR2: LNHDA, SQIVND (reference sequence). In DNA, the CDR3 is TGTGCCAGTAGTTGGGGACTAGCGGGGTCCAATGAGCAGTTCTTC. Translated: CASSWGLAGSNEQFF.

At least ten counts were recorded for this clonotype. This rearrangement joins TRBV18 to TRBJ2-1, with D perhaps matching TRBD1 (5 bases). The CDR3 covers 14 residues. V lost 3 bases and J 8 bases, leaving 14 bases between the germline ends. Germline CDR1 reads KGHSH; CDR2 reads LQKENI. The DNA of the CDR3 is TGTGCCAGCTCACCGGGGCTTACCGGCGATGAGCAGTTCTTC. The encoded protein is CASSPGLTGDEQFF.

This clonotype was counted ten times or more. The chain has TRBV12-3 or TRBV12-4 and TRBJ2-3, with a tentative D call TRBD2 (6 bases). This CDR3 is built from 14 residues. Between the trimmed V and J ends, which lost 3 bases and 2 bases, there was a span of 9 bases. The DNA of the CDR3 is TGTGCCAGCAGTTTCGGGAGTATCACAGATACGCAGTATTTT. Its protein is CASSFGSITDTQYF.

This clonotype was observed many times. The rearrangement uses TRBV28 and TRBJ1-4; D is perhaps TRBD1 (6 bases). Trimming removed 3 bases at V and 8 bases at J, with 16 bases between. The CDR3 loop spans 15 amino acids. Looked up from germline, CDR1 is MDHEN and CDR2 is SYDVKM. CDR3 in DNA: TGTGCCAGCAGTTTTCTGAGGGGGACGGGAGAAAAACTGTTTTTT. Encoded protein: CASSFLRGTGEKLFF.

This clonotype appeared many times. The CDR3 protein is CASSLSGLVSFNEQFF. In DNA form, the CDR3 reads TGTGCCAGCAGCTTATCGGGACTCGTCTCCTTTAATGAGCAGTTCTTC. The chain has TRBV7-8 and TRBJ2-1; tentatively, D is TRBD2 (6 bases). The ends were cut back, 2 bases at V and 7 bases at J, with 18 bases in the middle. The CDR3 sequence is 16 residues long. Germline-derived CDR1 and CDR2 are SGHVS and FQNEAQ. Full variable domain (missing parts from reference TRBV7-8 and TRBJ2-1): GAGVSQSPRYKVAKRGQDVALRCDPISGHVSLFWYQQALGQGPEFLTYFQNEAQLDKSGLPSDRFFAERPEGSVSTLKIQRTQQEDSAVYLCASSLSGLVSFNEQFFGPGTRLTVL.

This clonotype was observed many times. The chain has TRBV28 and TRBJ1-3, with 7 bases lining up with TRBD1. V gave up 6 bases and J gave up 2 bases; unmatched junction bases: 4. Germline CDR1 reads MDHEN; CDR2 reads SYDVKM. CDR3 size: 14 residues. This chain's CDR3 is CASSPDRAGNTIYF. The CDR3 bases are TGTGCCAGCAGCCCCGACAGGGCTGGAAACACCATATATTTT.

The table lists this clonotype with many counts. V is TRBV20-1 and J is TRBJ2-3, with TRBD2 matching 9 bases. Trimming at V came to 7 bases and at J to 12 bases, leaving 11 bases not matched to a gene. CDR1 is DFQATT, CDR2 SNEGSKA, per germline (reference sequence). The CDR3 consists of 12 residues. The CDR3 region has the DNA TGCAGTGTTTCCAGCGGGGGGCCCCCCCAGTATTTT. Its translation is CSVSSGGPPQYF.

In this sample, this clonotype turned up many times. The gene calls are TRBV29-1 and TRBJ2-5; D might be TRBD1 (5 bases). V lost 6 bases and J lost 3, with 14 bases in between. CDR3 length: 13 amino acids. Germline V lookup: CDR1 SQVTM, CDR2 ANQGSEA. In DNA, the CDR3 is TGCAGCGTCGATCCTGGGGCAGAAGAGACCCAGTACTTC. Encoded protein: CSVDPGAEETQYF.

This clonotype was counted many times. This chain uses TRBV15 with TRBJ2-6, with D unresolved. The CDR3 spans 15 residues. Germline V lookup: CDR1 LNHNV, CDR2 YYDKDF (reference sequence). Trimming pared 0 bases from V and 1 base from J, leaving 4 bases between. CDR3 loop: CATSRDKSGANVLTF. CDR3 nucleotide sequence: TGTGCCACCAGCAGAGACAAGTCTGGGGCCAACGTCCTGACTTTC.

This clonotype occurred many times. The chain links TRBV6-1 to TRBJ2-2, with 9 bases that match TRBD1. Trimming at V came to 5 bases and at J to 2 bases, leaving 6 bases not matched to a gene. CDR1 and CDR2 from the germline V gene are MNHNS and SASEGT. The CDR3 contains 16 residues. CDR3: CASSLRTGVNTGELFF. CDR3 DNA: TGTGCCAGCAGTCTCAGGACAGGGGTTAACACCGGGGAGCTGTTTTTT.

V usage is TRBV21-1 and J usage is TRBJ2-1; the DNA was not compared with TRBD2, the D call given in the table. TRBV21-1 constitutes a pseudogene. The CDR3 has 21 residues. The CDR3 region is CASRKASFGTSGRDGYNEQFF. The CDR3 DNA reads as TGTGCCAGCAGGAAAGCCAGTTTTGGGACTAGCGGGAGAGATGGCTACAATGAGCAGTTCTTC.

This clonotype was seen at least ten times. The CDR3: CASSKGASDDGYTF. CDR3 nucleotides: TGCGCCAGCAGCAAGGGTGCCTCTGACGATGGCTACACCTTC. The V call is TRBV5-1, the J call TRBJ1-2, with D uncertain. This CDR3 has 14 amino acids. Germline values: CDR1 SGHRS, CDR2 YFSETQ. Trimming left V 4 bases short and J 6 bases short, with 16 bases between.

This clonotype was seen many times. The chain recombines TRBV7-2 with TRBJ1-5; D is possibly TRBD1 (5 bases). V was pared by 1 base and J by 0 bases, with 10 bases between. The length of the CDR3 is 16 residues. In germline, CDR1 is SGHTA, CDR2 FQGNSA. This CDR3 is CASSLEGQYSNQPQHF. The CDR3 DNA sequence: TGTGCCAGCAGCTTAGAGGGGCAGTATAGCAATCAGCCCCAGCATTTT.

This clonotype was counted ten times or more. The chain links TRBV27 to TRBJ2-5; 8 positions match TRBD2. V shed 5 bases and J 2 bases; nucleotides not matched to a gene: 13. The germline gives CDR1 MNHEY, CDR2 SMNVEV (reference sequence). The CDR3 loop spans 17 amino acids. DNA of the CDR3: TGTGCCAGCAGTCCTCCGGGGGGGATCGCCCAACAAGAGACCCAGTACTTC. It translates to CASSPPGGIAQQETQYF.

This clonotype was seen many times. The V and J genes are TRBV29-1 and TRBJ2-7, with 14 bases matching TRBD2. Germline V lookup: CDR1 SQVTM, CDR2 ANQGSEA. Trimming took 1 base from V and 1 from J; bases not matched to a gene: 0. The CDR3 is 15 residues long. Here the CDR3 reads CSVEGLAGGSYEQYF. The CDR3 DNA is TGCAGCGTTGAAGGACTAGCGGGAGGGTCCTACGAGCAGTACTTC.

This clonotype appeared many times. J is TRBJ1-2 and V is TRBV20-1; D may be TRBD1 (6 bases). The CDR3 is 19 amino acids. Trimming removed 5 bases at V and 1 base at J, with 29 bases between. Germline loops: CDR1 DFQATT, CDR2 SNEGSKA (reference sequence). Written as DNA, the CDR3 is TGCAGTGCTTCCGACAGGCCCTCGGCCTTAGCGCTTAGTAACTATGGCTACACCTTC. Its protein product is CSASDRPSALALSNYGYTF.

This clonotype was seen ten or more times. The CDR3 bases are TGCAGTGCTAGAGACCGACAGGGCTTCCCTGAAAAACTGTTTTTT. Translation gives CSARDRQGFPEKLFF. This chain links TRBV20-1 with TRBJ1-4, with TRBD1 matching 7 bases. Germline V gene data show CDR1 as DFQATT and CDR2 as SNEGSKA (reference sequence). CDR3 size: 15 residues. Trimming took 0 bases from V and 7 from J; bases not matched to a gene: 8.